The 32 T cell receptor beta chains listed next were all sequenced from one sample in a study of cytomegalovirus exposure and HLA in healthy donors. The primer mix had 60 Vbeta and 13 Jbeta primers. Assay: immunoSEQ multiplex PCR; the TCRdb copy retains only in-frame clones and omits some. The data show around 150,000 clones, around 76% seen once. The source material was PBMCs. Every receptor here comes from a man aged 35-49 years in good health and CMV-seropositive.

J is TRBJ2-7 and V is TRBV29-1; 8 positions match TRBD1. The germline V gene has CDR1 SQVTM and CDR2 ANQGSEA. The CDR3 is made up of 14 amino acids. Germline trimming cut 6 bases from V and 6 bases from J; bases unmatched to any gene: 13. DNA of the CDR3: TGCAGCGTGGCGGACAGGGCACAAACCTGCGAGCAGTACTTC. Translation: CSVADRAQTCEQYF.

The CDR3 sequence: CASTVDRVTEAFF. The CDR3 DNA reads as TGTGCCAGCACCGTCGACAGGGTCACTGAAGCTTTCTTT. The genes are TRBV11-2 and TRBJ1-1; 7 bases line up with TRBD1. This CDR3 region has 13 residues. Germline assignment: CDR1 SGHAT and CDR2 FQNNGV. Trimming cost V 7 bases and J 4 bases; bases outside gene matches: 6.

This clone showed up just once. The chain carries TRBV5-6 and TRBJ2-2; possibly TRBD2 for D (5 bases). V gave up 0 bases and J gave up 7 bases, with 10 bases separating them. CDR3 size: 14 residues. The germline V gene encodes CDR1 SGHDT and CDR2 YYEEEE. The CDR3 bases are TGTGCCAGCAGCTTGGGGGTCGGGATCGGGGAGCTGTTTTTT. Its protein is CASSLGVGIGELFF.

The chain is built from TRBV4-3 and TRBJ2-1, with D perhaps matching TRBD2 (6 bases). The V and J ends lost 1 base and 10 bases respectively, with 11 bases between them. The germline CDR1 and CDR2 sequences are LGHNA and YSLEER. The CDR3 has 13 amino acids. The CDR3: CASSQVWDSEQFF. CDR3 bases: TGCGCCAGCAGCCAAGTGTGGGACTCAGAGCAGTTCTTC.

This CDR3 reads CASSSATGQGNTEAFF. The CDR3 DNA sequence: TGTGCCAGTAGTAGTGCGACGGGACAGGGGAACACTGAAGCTTTCTTT. The V and J genes are TRBV19 and TRBJ1-1, with TRBD1 matching over 9 bases. The length of the CDR3 is 16 residues. V was clipped by 4 bases and J by 1 base; unmatched bases: 7. Germline V lookup: CDR1 LNHDA, CDR2 SQIVND (reference sequence). The whole variable domain, filled in from reference TRBV19 and TRBJ1-1, reads DGGITQSPKYLFRKEGQNVTLSCEQNLNHDAMYWYRQDPGQGLRLIYYSQIVNDFQKGDIAEGYSVSREKKESFPLTVTSAQKNPTAFYLCASSSATGQGNTEAFFGQGTRLTVV.

The CDR3 DNA reads as TGCGCCAGCAGCCAAGATAGGGCAGGGAATCAGCCCCAGCATTTT. This sequence encodes CASSQDRAGNQPQHF. This sequence joins TRBV4-1 and TRBJ1-5; tentative D call: TRBD1 (5 bases). CDR3 length: 15 amino acids. Germline assignment: CDR1 MGHRA and CDR2 YSYEKL. V was shortened by 0 bases and J by 4 bases, with 10 bases between the two germline ends.

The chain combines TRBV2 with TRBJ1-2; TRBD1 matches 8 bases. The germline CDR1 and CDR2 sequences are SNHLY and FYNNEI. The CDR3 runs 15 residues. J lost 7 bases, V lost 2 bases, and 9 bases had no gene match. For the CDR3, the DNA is TGTGCCAGCAGTGAAACCCCAGGGGGCGCTTTTGGCTACACCTTC. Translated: CASSETPGGAFGYTF.

The CDR3 sequence is CASSPLGTDYGYTF. DNA for the CDR3: TGTGCCAGCTCACCGCTCGGGACAGATTATGGCTACACCTTC. V and J are TRBV18 and TRBJ1-2; TRBD1 matches at 7 bases. V was pared by 3 bases and J by 5 bases, with 6 bases of the junction left unmatched. Germline CDR1 reads KGHSH; CDR2 reads LQKENI. The CDR3 runs 14 residues. Looking up the rest from reference TRBV18 and TRBJ1-2 gives the full variable domain: NAGVMQNPRHLVRRRGQEARLRCSPMKGHSHVYWYRQLPEEGLKFMVYLQKENIIDESGMPKERFSAEFPKEGPSILRIQQVVRGDSAAYFCASSPLGTDYGYTFGSGTRLTVV.

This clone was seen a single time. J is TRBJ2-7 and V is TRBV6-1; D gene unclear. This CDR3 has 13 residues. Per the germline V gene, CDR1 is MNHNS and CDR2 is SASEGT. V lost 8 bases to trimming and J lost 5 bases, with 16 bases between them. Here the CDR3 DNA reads TGTGCCAGCCGTAGCTTGCCCCCCAACGAGCAGTACTTC. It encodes CASRSLPPNEQYF.

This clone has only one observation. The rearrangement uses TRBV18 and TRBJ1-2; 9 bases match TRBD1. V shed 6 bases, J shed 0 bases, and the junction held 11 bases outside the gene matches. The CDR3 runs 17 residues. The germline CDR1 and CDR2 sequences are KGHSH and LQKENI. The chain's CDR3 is CASSQNRDREANYGYTF. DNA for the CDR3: TGTGCCAGCTCGCAAAACCGGGACAGGGAAGCTAACTATGGCTACACCTTC. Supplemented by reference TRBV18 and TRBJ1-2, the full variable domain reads NAGVMQNPRHLVRRRGQEARLRCSPMKGHSHVYWYRQLPEEGLKFMVYLQKENIIDESGMPKERFSAEFPKEGPSILRIQQVVRGDSAAYFCASSQNRDREANYGYTFGSGTRLTVV.

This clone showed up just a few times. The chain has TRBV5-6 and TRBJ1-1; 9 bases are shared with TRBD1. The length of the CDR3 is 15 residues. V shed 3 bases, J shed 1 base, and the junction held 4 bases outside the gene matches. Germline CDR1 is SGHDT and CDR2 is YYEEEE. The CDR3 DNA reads TGTGCCAGCAGCTCAACAGGGGGCTGGAACACTGAAGCTTTCTTT. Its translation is CASSSTGGWNTEAFF. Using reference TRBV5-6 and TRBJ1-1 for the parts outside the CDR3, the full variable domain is DAGVTQSPTHLIKTRGQQVTLRCSPKSGHDTVSWYQQALGQGPQFIFQYYEEEERQRGNFPDRFSGHQFPNYSSELNVNALLLGDSALYLCASSSTGGWNTEAFFGQGTRLTVV.

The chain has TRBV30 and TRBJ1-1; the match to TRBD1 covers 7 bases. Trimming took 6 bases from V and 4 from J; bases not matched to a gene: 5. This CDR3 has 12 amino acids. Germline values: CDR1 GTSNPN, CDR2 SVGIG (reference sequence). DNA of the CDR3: TGTGCCTGTACAGGGGCTCTCACTGAAGCTTTCTTT. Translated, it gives CACTGALTEAFF.

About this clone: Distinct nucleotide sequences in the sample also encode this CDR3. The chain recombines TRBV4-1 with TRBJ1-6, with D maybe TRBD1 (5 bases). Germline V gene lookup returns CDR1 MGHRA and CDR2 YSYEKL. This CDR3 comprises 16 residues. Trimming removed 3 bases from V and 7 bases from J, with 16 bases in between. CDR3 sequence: CASSQAQPSGNSPLHF. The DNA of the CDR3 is TGCGCCAGCAGCCAGGCCCAGCCCTCAGGGAATTCACCCCTCCACTTT.

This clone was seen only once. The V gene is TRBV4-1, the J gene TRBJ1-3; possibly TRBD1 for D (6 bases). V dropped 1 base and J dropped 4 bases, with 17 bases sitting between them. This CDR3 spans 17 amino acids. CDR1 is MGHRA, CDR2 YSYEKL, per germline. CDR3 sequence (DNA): TGCGCCAGCAGCCAAGCCTATTTACAGGGCTTAGGAAACACCATATATTTT. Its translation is CASSQAYLQGLGNTIYF.

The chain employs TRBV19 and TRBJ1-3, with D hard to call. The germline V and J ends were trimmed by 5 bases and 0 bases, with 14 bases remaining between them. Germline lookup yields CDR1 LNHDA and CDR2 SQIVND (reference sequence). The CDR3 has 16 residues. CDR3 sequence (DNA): TGTGCCAGTAGTTGGAACAGACTACGCTCTGGAAACACCATATATTTT. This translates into CASSWNRLRSGNTIYF.

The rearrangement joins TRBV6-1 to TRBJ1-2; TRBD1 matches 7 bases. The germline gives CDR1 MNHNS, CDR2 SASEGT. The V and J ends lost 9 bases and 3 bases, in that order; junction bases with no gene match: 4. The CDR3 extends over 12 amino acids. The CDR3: CARKTGDYGYTF. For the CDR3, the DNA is TGTGCCAGGAAAACAGGGGACTATGGCTACACCTTC.

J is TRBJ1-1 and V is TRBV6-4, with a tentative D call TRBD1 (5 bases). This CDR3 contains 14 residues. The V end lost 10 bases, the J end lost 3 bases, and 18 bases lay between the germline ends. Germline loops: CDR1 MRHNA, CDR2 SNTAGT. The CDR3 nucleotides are TGTGCCACCGGAGGGGTATCTAGGGACACTGAAGCTTTCTTT. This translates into CATGGVSRDTEAFF.

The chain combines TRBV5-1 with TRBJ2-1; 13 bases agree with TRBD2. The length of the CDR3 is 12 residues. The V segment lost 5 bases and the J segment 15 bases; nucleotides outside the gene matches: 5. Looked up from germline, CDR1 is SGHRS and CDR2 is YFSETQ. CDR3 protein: CASSTSGGASFF. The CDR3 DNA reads TGCGCCAGCAGTACTAGCGGGGGGGCCTCGTTCTTC.

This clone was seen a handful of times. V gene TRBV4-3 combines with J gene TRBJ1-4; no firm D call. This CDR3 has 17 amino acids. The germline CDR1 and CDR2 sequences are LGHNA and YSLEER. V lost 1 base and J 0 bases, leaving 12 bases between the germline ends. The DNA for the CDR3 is TGCGCCAGCAGCCAAGTTTTCCTGGGAGCAACTAATGAAAAACTGTTTTTT. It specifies CASSQVFLGATNEKLFF.

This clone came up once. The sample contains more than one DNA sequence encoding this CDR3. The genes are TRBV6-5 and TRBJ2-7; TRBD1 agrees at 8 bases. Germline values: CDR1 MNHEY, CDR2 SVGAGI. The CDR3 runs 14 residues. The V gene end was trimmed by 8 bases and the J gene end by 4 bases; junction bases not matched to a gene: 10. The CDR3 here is CASRAGQGAYEQYF. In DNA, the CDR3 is TGTGCCAGCCGGGCGGGGCAGGGGGCGTACGAGCAGTACTTC.

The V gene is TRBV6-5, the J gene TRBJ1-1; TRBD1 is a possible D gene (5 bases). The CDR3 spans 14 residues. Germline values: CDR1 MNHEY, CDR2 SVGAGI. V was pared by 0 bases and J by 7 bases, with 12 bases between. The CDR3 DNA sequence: TGTGCCAGCAGTTACTCGGGGGGTCCGGGTGAAGCTTTCTTT. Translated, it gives CASSYSGGPGEAFF.

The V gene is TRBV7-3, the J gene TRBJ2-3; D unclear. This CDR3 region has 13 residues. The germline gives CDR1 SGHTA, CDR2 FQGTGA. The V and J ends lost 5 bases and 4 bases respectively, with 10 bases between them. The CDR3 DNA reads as TGTGCCAGCAGCCATCGGGTCCCAGATACGCAGTATTTT. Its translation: CASSHRVPDTQYF.

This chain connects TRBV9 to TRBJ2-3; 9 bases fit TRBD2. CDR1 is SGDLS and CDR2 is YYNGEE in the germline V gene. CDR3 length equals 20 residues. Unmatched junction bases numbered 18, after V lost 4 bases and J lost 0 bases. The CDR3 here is CASSPAPGGSGGTSTDTQYF. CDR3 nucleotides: TGTGCCAGCAGCCCCGCTCCCGGGGGTAGCGGGGGTACTAGCACAGATACGCAGTATTTT.

The CDR3 region has the DNA TGTGCCAGCAGGGCCGGACTGAACAATGAGCAGTTCTTC. As protein: CASRAGLNNEQFF. The chain is built from TRBV2 and TRBJ2-1, with D perhaps TRBD2 (5 bases). The CDR3 covers 13 residues. The germline CDR1 and CDR2 sequences are SNHLY and FYNNEI. V was trimmed by 6 bases and J by 5 bases, leaving 11 bases between them. The full variable domain, with the rest looked up from reference TRBV2 and TRBJ2-1, is EPEVTQTPSHQVTQMGQEVILRCVPISNHLYFYWYRQILGQKVEFLVSFYNNEISEKSEIFDDQFSVERPDGSNFTLKIRSTKLEDSAMYFCASRAGLNNEQFFGPGTRLTVL.

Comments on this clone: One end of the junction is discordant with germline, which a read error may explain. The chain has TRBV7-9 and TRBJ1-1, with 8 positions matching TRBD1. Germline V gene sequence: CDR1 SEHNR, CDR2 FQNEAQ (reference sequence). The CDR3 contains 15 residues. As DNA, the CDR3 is TGTTCCAGCAGCTTAACAGGGGGTCGAAACACTGAAGCTTTCTTT. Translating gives CSSSLTGGRNTEAFF.

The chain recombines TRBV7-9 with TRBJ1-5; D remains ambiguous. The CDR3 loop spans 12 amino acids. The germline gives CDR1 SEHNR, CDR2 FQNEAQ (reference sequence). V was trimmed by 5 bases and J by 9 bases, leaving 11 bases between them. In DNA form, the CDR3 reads TGTGCCAGCAGCGCTTACTTTGGGCCCCAGCATTTT. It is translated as CASSAYFGPQHF.

The CDR3: CASSHAGDIYEQYF. The CDR3 region has the DNA TGTGCCAGCAGCCACGCCGGGGACATCTACGAGCAGTACTTC. The V gene is TRBV7-9, the J gene TRBJ2-7; D might be TRBD1 (6 bases). Trimming shortened V by 5 bases and J by 3 bases, and 14 bases separated the two germline ends. The CDR3 covers 14 residues. The germline V gene has CDR1 SEHNR and CDR2 FQNEAQ (reference sequence).

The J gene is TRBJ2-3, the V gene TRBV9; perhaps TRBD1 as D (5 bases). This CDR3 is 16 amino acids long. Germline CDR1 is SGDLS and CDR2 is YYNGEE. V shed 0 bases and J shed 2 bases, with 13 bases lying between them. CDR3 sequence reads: CASSVDPSRATDTQYF. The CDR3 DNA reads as TGTGCCAGCAGCGTAGATCCCAGCAGGGCCACAGATACGCAGTATTTT. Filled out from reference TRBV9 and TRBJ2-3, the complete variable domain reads DSGVTQTPKHLITATGQRVTLRCSPRSGDLSVYWYQQSLDQGLQFLIQYYNGEERAKGNILERFSAQQFPDLHSELNLSSLELGDSALYFCASSVDPSRATDTQYFGPGTRLTVL.

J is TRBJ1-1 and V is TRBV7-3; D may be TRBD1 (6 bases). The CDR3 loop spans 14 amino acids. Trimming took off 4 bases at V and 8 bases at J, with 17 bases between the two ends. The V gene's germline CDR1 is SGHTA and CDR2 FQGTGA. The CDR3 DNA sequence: TGTGCCAGCAGCTCTAAGGGGGGGGCGACAGAAGCTTTCTTT. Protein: CASSSKGGATEAFF.

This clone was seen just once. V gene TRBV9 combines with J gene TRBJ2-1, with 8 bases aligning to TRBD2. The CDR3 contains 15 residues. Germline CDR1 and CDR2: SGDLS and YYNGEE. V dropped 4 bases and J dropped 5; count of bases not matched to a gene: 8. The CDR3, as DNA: TGTGCCAGCAGCCCGGGGTGGCGGGGGGACAATGAGCAGTTCTTC. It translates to CASSPGWRGDNEQFF.

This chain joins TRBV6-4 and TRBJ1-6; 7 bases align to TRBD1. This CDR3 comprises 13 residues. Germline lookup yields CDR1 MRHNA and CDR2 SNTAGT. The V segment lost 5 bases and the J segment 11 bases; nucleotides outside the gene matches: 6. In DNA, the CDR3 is TGTGCCAGCAGTCGGACAGGAGCAGCACCCCTCCACTTT. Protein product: CASSRTGAAPLHF.

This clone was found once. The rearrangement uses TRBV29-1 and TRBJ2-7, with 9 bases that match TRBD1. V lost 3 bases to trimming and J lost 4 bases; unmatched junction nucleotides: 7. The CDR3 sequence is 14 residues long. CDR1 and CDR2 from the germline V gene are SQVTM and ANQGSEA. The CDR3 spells CSVDPGQGSYEQYF. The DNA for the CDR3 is TGCAGCGTTGACCCCGGACAGGGGTCTTACGAGCAGTACTTC.